Listed below are T cell receptor beta chains from one sample, sequenced in a study of shared clonotypes between healthy human individuals. Libraries were prepared by immunoSEQ multiplex PCR; TCRdb keeps only in-frame clonotypes and omits some of them. The sample has 2 million to 2.5 million clones, more than 90% seen once. What was sequenced was naive CD4+ T cells sorted from blood. The source is a young man in good health. Both conserved end residues are part of each CDR3. The order of the fields is D gene, clone size, V gene, J gene, CDR3 protein, CDR3 DNA. The D gene is left open where the match is weak. Not every row has a clone size; where given, it reads once, few, many or a size class.

.	.	TRBV30	TRBJ1-1	CAWSRGTEAFF	TGTGCCTGGAGTAGGGGCACTGAAGCTTTCTTT
.	.	TRBV27	TRBJ1-2	CASSKEPSLYGYTF	TGTGCCAGCAGCAAAGAGCCGAGCCTCTATGGCTACACCTTC
TRBD2	once	TRBV6-5	TRBJ2-2	CASSRPSGGFGELFF	TGTGCCAGCAGTCGGCCTAGCGGAGGTTTCGGGGAGCTGTTTTTT
.	.	TRBV7-2	TRBJ1-2	CASSPLSHRVAGNYGYTF	TGTGCCAGCAGCCCCTTGTCCCACAGGGTCGCCGGTAACTATGGCTACACCTTC
.	.	TRBV19	TRBJ2-5	CASSIGSGQETQYF	TGTGCCAGTAGTATCGGCAGCGGACAAGAGACCCAGTACTTC
TRBD2	.	TRBV4-1	TRBJ2-3	CASSQDRGGYDTQYF	TGCGCCAGCAGCCAAGACCGGGGGGGCTATGATACGCAGTATTTT
.	.	TRBV10-3	TRBJ2-6	CAISESVSGANVLTF	TGTGCCATCAGTGAGTCTGTCTCTGGGGCCAACGTCCTGACTTTC
TRBD2	once	TRBV11-2	TRBJ2-1	CASSLSGSVLDEQFF	TGTGCCAGCAGTTTGAGCGGGAGTGTTTTGGATGAGCAGTTCTTC
.	.	TRBV11-2	TRBJ2-1	CASSPSRSGQFF	TGTGCCAGCAGCCCATCACGGTCTGGGCAATTCTTC
.	.	TRBV6-5	TRBJ1-2	CASSSQGHGYTF	TGTGCCAGCAGTTCCCAGGGTCATGGCTACACCTTC
.	.	TRBV7-9	TRBJ2-6	CASSRDAYSGANVLTF	TGTGCCAGCAGCCGGGACGCCTACTCTGGGGCCAACGTCCTGACTTTC
.	.	TRBV28	TRBJ1-2	CASSFPITGGVGYTF	TGTGCCAGCAGTTTCCCGATTACCGGGGGAGTTGGCTACACCTTC
.	.	TRBV21-1	TRBJ1-2	CASSIGIIYGYTF	TGTGCCAGCAGCATCGGGATTATCTATGGCTACACCTTC
TRBD1	.	TRBV4-2	TRBJ1-1	CASSPQGAGKNTEAFF	TGTGCCAGCAGCCCACAGGGGGCGGGAAAGAACACTGAAGCTTTCTTT
.	.	TRBV11-2	TRBJ2-7	CASSLPTPYEQYF	TGTGCCAGCAGCTTGCCGACCCCCTACGAGCAGTACTTC
.	.	TRBV5-1	TRBJ1-2	CASSLERGANYGYTF	TGCGCCAGCAGCTTGGAGCGGGGAGCTAACTATGGCTACACCTTC
.	.	TRBV7-8	TRBJ2-1	CASSLQAASGQFF	TGTGCCAGCAGCTTACAGGCGGCCAGTGGGCAGTTCTTC
TRBD2	.	TRBV18	TRBJ2-7	CASSPLGTSGRRRGSYEQYF	TGTGCCAGCTCACCACTTGGGACTAGCGGGAGGAGGAGGGGCTCCTACGAGCAGTACTTC
.	.	TRBV30	TRBJ2-7	CAWSQVEYEQYF	TGTGCCTGGAGTCAGGTCGAGTACGAGCAGTACTTC
.	.	TRBV7-2	TRBJ2-1	CASSLGAIGYNEQFF	TGTGCCAGCAGCTTAGGAGCGATCGGCTACAATGAGCAGTTCTTC
.	.	TRBV5-1	TRBJ2-7	CASSPRQSSYEQYF	TGCGCCAGCAGCCCGAGGCAGAGCTCCTACGAGCAGTACTTC
.	.	TRBV6-5	TRBJ2-5	CASRNRVRETQYF	TGTGCCAGCAGAAACAGGGTCAGGGAGACCCAGTACTTC
.	.	TRBV19	TRBJ1-4	CASSIPGANEKLFF	TGTGCCAGTAGTATACCCGGAGCTAATGAAAAACTGTTTTTT
.	.	TRBV28	TRBJ1-1	CASRTPGPTSTEAFF	TGTGCCAGCAGGACTCCGGGACCGACAAGCACTGAAGCTTTCTTT
.	.	TRBV15	TRBJ2-7	CATSRVVNYEQYF	TGTGCCACCAGCAGAGTGGTCAACTACGAGCAGTACTTC
.	.	TRBV2	TRBJ2-1	CASSDSSAPYNEQFF	TGTGCCAGCAGTGATTCTAGCGCGCCCTACAATGAGCAGTTCTTC
.	.	TRBV6-5	TRBJ2-1	CASSYSDGRDEQFF	TGTGCCAGCAGTTACTCCGATGGGCGGGATGAGCAGTTCTTC
TRBD2	.	TRBV4-3	TRBJ2-1	CASSPTSGKDEQFF	TGCGCCAGCAGCCCGACTAGCGGGAAGGATGAGCAGTTCTTC
TRBD1	.	TRBV6-6	TRBJ2-1	CASRNAQGANEQFF	TGTGCCAGCAGAAACGCCCAGGGGGCCAATGAGCAGTTCTTC
TRBD1	.	TRBV19	TRBJ2-7	CASSISGQWSSYEQYF	TGTGCCAGTAGTATCTCGGGACAGTGGAGCTCCTACGAGCAGTACTTC
.	.	TRBV11-2	TRBJ2-2	CASSLTGSRDTGELFF	TGTGCCAGCAGCTTAACCGGGAGTCGCGACACCGGGGAGCTGTTTTTT
.	.	TRBV10-1	TRBJ1-1	CASSRRANTEAFF	TGCGCCAGCAGTAGAAGGGCCAACACTGAAGCTTTCTTT
.	few	TRBV29-1	TRBJ1-1	CSGWVGPNTEAFF	TGCAGCGGCTGGGTCGGCCCGAACACTGAAGCTTTCTTT
.	.	TRBV6-7	TRBJ1-1	CASRPWESTDEAFF	TGTGCCAGCAGGCCCTGGGAATCCACAGATGAAGCTTTCTTT
.	.	TRBV7-2	TRBJ2-5	CASSLASTLGRYF	TGTGCCAGCAGCTTAGCTTCGACCCTCGGAAGGTACTTC
.	.	TRBV4-1	TRBJ1-6	CASSQAPGGTGLNSPLHF	TGCGCCAGCAGCCAAGCGCCGGGGGGGACGGGGTTAAATTCACCCCTCCACTTT
.	.	TRBV4-1	TRBJ1-2	CASSQEGQGFGYTF	TGCGCCAGCAGCCAAGAAGGTCAGGGTTTCGGCTACACCTTC
TRBD1	few	TRBV15	TRBJ1-6	CATSRGGQANGSPLHF	TGTGCCACCAGCAGAGGAGGACAGGCTAACGGATCACCCCTCCACTTT
TRBD2	.	TRBV7-9	TRBJ2-7	CASSAGLAGNDEQYF	TGTGCCAGCAGCGCGGGACTAGCGGGGAACGACGAGCAGTACTTC
.	.	TRBV4-2	TRBJ2-6	CASNRGRSGANVLTF	TGTGCCAGCAATCGGGGGCGCTCCGGGGCCAACGTCCTGACTTTC
.	.	TRBV18	TRBJ2-7	CASSPLAGMDEQYF	TGTGCCAGCTCACCACTCGCAGGAATGGACGAGCAGTACTTC
TRBD2	.	TRBV5-1	TRBJ2-2	CASSLASGTSGSSGELFF	TGCGCCAGCAGCTTGGCCTCGGGTACTAGCGGGAGTTCCGGGGAGCTGTTTTTT
.	.	TRBV7-7	TRBJ2-1	CASSLEPVPRSDITYNEQFF	TGTGCTAGCAGCTTAGAACCAGTTCCCCGAAGCGATATAACCTACAATGAGCAGTTCTTC
TRBD2	.	TRBV29-1	TRBJ2-3	CSTATSGSTDTQYF	TGCAGCACCGCGACTAGCGGCTCAACAGATACGCAGTATTTT
.	.	TRBV7-9	TRBJ2-1	CASSFQGLKNEQFF	TGTGCCAGCAGCTTTCAGGGATTGAAAAATGAGCAGTTCTTC
TRBD1	.	TRBV10-2	TRBJ1-2	CASSEWVGQTGTYGYTF	TGCGCCAGCAGTGAGTGGGTGGGTCAGACAGGGACTTATGGCTACACCTTC
.	few	TRBV5-6	TRBJ2-6	CASSWVTSGANVLTF	TGTGCCAGCAGCTGGGTAACCTCTGGGGCCAACGTCCTGACTTTC
.	.	TRBV21-1	TRBJ2-7	CASSKGLAFSYEQYF	TGTGCCAGCAGCAAGGGACTAGCGTTTTCCTACGAGCAGTACTTC
.	.	TRBV29-1	TRBJ1-4	CSVEPGTNEKLFF	TGCAGCGTTGAACCCGGGACTAATGAAAAACTGTTTTTT
TRBD1	.	TRBV18	TRBJ2-1	CATTGDRVYNEQFF	TGTGCCACCACAGGGGACAGGGTATACAATGAGCAGTTCTTC
.	.	TRBV19	TRBJ1-5	CASSTFGTQGVQPQHF	TGTGCCAGTAGTACATTCGGGACTCAGGGAGTCCAGCCCCAGCATTTT
.	.	TRBV4-1	TRBJ1-6	CASSQEEGESPLHF	TGCGCCAGCAGCCAAGAAGAGGGGGAATCACCCCTCCACTTT
.	.	TRBV6-1	TRBJ1-4	CASSAWGEKLFF	TGTGCCAGCAGTGCTTGGGGGGAAAAACTGTTTTTT
.	.	TRBV11-2	TRBJ1-2	CASSSGYGGGVYGYTF	TGTGCCAGCAGCTCCGGATATGGAGGGGGGGTCTATGGCTACACCTTC
TRBD1	.	TRBV5-1	TRBJ1-2	CASSVGQDQRYTF	TGCGCCAGCAGCGTAGGACAGGACCAGCGCTACACCTTC
.	.	TRBV11-3	TRBJ2-2	CASSGFGDTGELFF	TGTGCCAGCAGCGGTTTCGGGGACACCGGGGAGCTGTTTTTT
.	.	TRBV2	TRBJ2-7	CASSSGSVYEQYF	TGTGCCAGCAGTTCAGGGAGTGTCTACGAGCAGTACTTC